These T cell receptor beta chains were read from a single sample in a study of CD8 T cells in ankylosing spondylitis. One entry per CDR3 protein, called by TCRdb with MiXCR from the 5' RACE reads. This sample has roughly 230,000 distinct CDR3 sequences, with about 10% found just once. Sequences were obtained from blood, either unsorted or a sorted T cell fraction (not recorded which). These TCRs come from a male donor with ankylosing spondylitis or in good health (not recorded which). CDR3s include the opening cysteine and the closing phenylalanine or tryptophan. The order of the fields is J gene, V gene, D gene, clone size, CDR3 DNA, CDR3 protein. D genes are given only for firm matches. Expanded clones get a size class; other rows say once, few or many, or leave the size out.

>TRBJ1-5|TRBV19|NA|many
TGTGCCAGTACCCGAGGGGGACATAGCAATCAGCCCCAGCATTTT
CASTRGGHSNQPQHF
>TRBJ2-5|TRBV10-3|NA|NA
TGTGCCATCAGTGACCACATCCAAGAGACCCAGTACTTC
CAISDHIQETQYF
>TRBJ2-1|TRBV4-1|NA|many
TGCGCCAGCAGCCAGGATCCGACGAATGAGCAGTTCTTC
CASSQDPTNEQFF
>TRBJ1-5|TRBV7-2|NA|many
TGTGCCAGCAGCTTAGAGGTAGGGCCAAATCAGCCCCAGCATTTT
CASSLEVGPNQPQHF
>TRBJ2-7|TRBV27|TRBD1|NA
TGTGCCAGCAGTTTCGGGACAGTCGAAGGCGAGCAGTACTTC
CASSFGTVEGEQYF
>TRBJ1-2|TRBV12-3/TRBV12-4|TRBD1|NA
TGTGCCAGCAGTTTATCGGCAGGGGGGAATGGCTACACCTTC
CASSLSAGGNGYTF
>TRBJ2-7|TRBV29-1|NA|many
TGCTCCGGCGGCCATAACTACGAGCAGTACTTC
CSGGHNYEQYF
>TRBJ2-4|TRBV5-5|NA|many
TGTGCCAGCAGCTCACGGACTGACCTAGCCAAAAACATTCAGTACTTC
CASSSRTDLAKNIQYF
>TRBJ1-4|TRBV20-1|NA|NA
TGCAGTGCTAGAGAGAGGGGAGGACCCATTAATGAAAAACTGTTTTTT
CSARERGGPINEKLFF
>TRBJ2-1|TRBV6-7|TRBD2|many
TGTGCCAGCCGACCTCCGGGACTAGCGGGACTCTCCTACAATGAGCAGTTCTTC
CASRPPGLAGLSYNEQFF
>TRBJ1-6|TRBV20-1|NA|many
TGCAGTGCCCTAAACCTTCCGGGACCGAGTAATTCACCCCTCCACTTT
CSALNLPGPSNSPLHF
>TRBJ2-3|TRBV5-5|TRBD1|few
TGTGCCAGCAGCGTGGGACAGGGGGCAGATACGCAGTATTTT
CASSVGQGADTQYF
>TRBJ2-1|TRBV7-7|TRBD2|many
TGTGCCAGCAGCTTAATTAGCGGGAGGGCCGATGAGCAGTTCTTC
CASSLISGRADEQFF
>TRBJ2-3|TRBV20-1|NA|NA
TGCAGTGCTAGAGTAGGAAGGTCGAGCACAGATACGCAGTATTTT
CSARVGRSSTDTQYF
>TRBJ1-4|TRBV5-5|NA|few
TGTGCCAGCAGCCTCGGACTGACAACTAATGAAAAACTGTTTTTT
CASSLGLTTNEKLFF
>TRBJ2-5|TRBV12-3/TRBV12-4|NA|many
TGTGCCAGCAGCCGGGGGTCCAGAGAGACCCAGTACTTC
CASSRGSRETQYF
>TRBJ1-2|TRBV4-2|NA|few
TGTGCCAGCAGCCACTCAAGGGTGAACTATGGCTACACCTTC
CASSHSRVNYGYTF
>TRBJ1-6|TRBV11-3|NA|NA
TGTGCCAGCAGCTTCGACGGGCTGGATAATTCACCCCTCCACTTT
CASSFDGLDNSPLHF
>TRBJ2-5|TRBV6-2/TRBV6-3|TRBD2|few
TGTGCCAGCAGAGAAGCGGGGTTTCTTACTCAAGAGACCCAGTACTTC
CASREAGFLTQETQYF
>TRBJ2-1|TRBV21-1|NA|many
TGTGCCAGCAGCAAATTAATACGGGCGGGAGGTCACAATGAGCAGTTCTTC
CASSKLIRAGGHNEQFF
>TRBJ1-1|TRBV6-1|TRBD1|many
TGTGCCAGCAGTGGACAGGGATTGAACACTGAAGCTTTCTTT
CASSGQGLNTEAFF
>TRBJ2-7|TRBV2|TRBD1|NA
TGTGCCAGCAGTGATGACAGGGCCTGCGAGCAGTACTTC
CASSDDRACEQYF
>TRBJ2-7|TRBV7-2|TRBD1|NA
TGTGCCAGCAGCTCCCCTATCTCCGACAGGGCCGAGCAGTACTTC
CASSSPISDRAEQYF
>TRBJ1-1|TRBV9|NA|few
TGTGCCAGCAGCGTAGGAGGATGGGGGAACACTGAAGCTTTCTTT
CASSVGGWGNTEAFF
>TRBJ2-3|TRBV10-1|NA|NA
TGCGCCAGCAGTGGTTCACTGACAGTCCCCTCCACAGATACGCAGAATTTT
CASSGSLTVPSTDTQNF
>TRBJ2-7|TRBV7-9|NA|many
TGTGCCAGCAGCTTAGCAGGCGGGTACGAGCAGTACTTC
CASSLAGGYEQYF
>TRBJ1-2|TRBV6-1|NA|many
TGTGCCAGCAGGCCTGGTCTAGGGGATTTCTATGGCTACACCTTC
CASRPGLGDFYGYTF
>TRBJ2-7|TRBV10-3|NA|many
TGTGCCATCAGTGACCCCGGACAGCGTGGGGACGAGCAGTACTTC
CAISDPGQRGDEQYF
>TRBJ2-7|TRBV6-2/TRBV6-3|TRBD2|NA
TGTGCCAGCAGTTACCCTTTAGCGGGAGGCGAGCAGTACTTC
CASSYPLAGGEQYF
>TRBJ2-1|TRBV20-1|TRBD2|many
TGCAGTGCGACCTCCGGGGGGGCGCGGTACAATGAGCAGTTCTTC
CSATSGGARYNEQFF
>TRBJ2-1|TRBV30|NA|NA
TGTGCCTGGAGCGGGTCCGCGCTTTTTCGGAACTCCTACAATGAGCAGTTCTTC
CAWSGSALFRNSYNEQFF
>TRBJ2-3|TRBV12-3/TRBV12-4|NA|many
TGTGCCAGCAGACAGGAGCGGGCAGATACGCAGTATTTT
CASRQERADTQYF
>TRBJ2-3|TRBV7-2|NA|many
TGTGCCAGCAGCTTGGCGGGGTCTAGCACAGATACGCAGTATTTT
CASSLAGSSTDTQYF
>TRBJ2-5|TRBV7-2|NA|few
TGTGCCAGCAGCTTAGGAGCTACGGTAGTATTC
CASSLGATVVF
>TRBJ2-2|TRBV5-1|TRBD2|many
TGCGCCAGCAGCCCCGGACTAGCGGGGAACACCGGGGAGCTGTTTTTT
CASSPGLAGNTGELFF
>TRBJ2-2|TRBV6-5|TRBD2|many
TGTGCCAGCAGTTACAGTTCTGGGACTAGGTCGACCGGGGAGCTGTTTTTT
CASSYSSGTRSTGELFF
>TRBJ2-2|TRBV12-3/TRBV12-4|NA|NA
TGTGCCAGCAGTTTGGGGGGCCGGGAGCTGTTTTTT
CASSLGGRELFF
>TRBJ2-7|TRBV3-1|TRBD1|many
TGTGCCAGCAGCCAAGCCGGACAGGTCTACGAGCAGTACTTC
CASSQAGQVYEQYF
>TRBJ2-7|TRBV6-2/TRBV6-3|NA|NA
TGTGCCAGCAGTTACTCGGGGCGGTTCTCCTACGAGCAGTACTTC
CASSYSGRFSYEQYF
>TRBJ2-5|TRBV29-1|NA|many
TGCAGCGTTGAAGCGGTCGCAGGCGTCTACCAAGAGACCCAGTACTTC
CSVEAVAGVYQETQYF
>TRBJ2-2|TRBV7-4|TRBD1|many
TGTGCCAGCAGTTCGCCCAGTTGGACAGGGAAGAGCGCCGGGGAGCTGTTTTTT
CASSSPSWTGKSAGELFF
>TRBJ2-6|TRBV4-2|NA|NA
TGTGCCAGCAGCCAAATCCTCTCTGGGGCCAACGTCCTGACTTTC
CASSQILSGANVLTF